Listed here are 5 T cell receptor beta chains from one sample, sequenced in a study of T-cell memory formation after mild COVID-19 (dated by TCRdb to about 2021). The library relied on 5' RACE. Reads for this sample came from an Illumina NovaSeq 6000. In-frame beta chains were kept once TCRdb had trimmed the public reads at Q25 with fastp and called clones with MiXCR. Each record represents a unique CDR3 protein, reported with the most common genes and DNA among its rows. The sample yields 400,000 or so distinct CDR3 sequences; roughly 20% were counted once. The ten most abundant clones make up roughly 8.4% of the sample. Sequenced: PBMCs or a T cell subset sorted from them (not recorded which). The source of these receptors is an adult woman who had mild COVID-19 (a few samples of this study predate the infection). The sample titles of this study are shuffled in the database, so cell type and time point are left out; the donor was told from shared clones.

The rearrangement uses TRBV12-3 or TRBV12-4 and TRBJ2-7, with a weak D call TRBD1 (7 bases). V was cut by 7 bases and J by 5 bases, with 15 bases left in between. CDR3 size: 13 residues. The CDR3 region has the DNA TGTGCCAGCACGGAGGGGGCGCACGACGAGCAGTACTTC. Protein: CASTEGAHDEQYF.

At least ten counts were recorded for this clonotype. The chain is built from TRBV7-2 and TRBJ2-1; D is unresolved. CDR3 size: 12 residues. V shed 1 base and J shed 10 bases, with 8 bases lying between them. Germline V CDR1 and CDR2: SGHTA, FQGNSA. DNA of the CDR3: TGTGCCAGCAGCTTAGGGCCATGGGAGCAGTTCTTC. This codes for CASSLGPWEQFF.

This clonotype was detected a few times. The chain combines TRBV19 with TRBJ1-2; maybe TRBD1 (5 bases). The V gene lost 4 bases and the J gene lost 6 bases, with 15 bases spanning the gap. The germline gives CDR1 LNHDA, CDR2 SQIVND (reference sequence). The CDR3 loop spans 14 amino acids. DNA of the CDR3: TGTGCCAGTAGTACGACAGATATCCTGGATGGCTACACCTTC. Protein product: CASSTTDILDGYTF.

There are a few counts of this clonotype. The chain carries TRBV20-1 and TRBJ2-7; tentative D call: TRBD1 (7 bases). The CDR3 runs 15 residues. Trimming took 5 bases from V and 5 from J, leaving 22 bases between them. Looked up from germline, CDR1 is DFQATT and CDR2 is SNEGSKA (reference sequence). The CDR3 coding sequence is TGCAGTGCTTGTCAAGGAGGGGACAGCCACCACGAGCAGTACTTC. Translation gives CSACQGGDSHHEQYF.

This rearrangement joins TRBV6-2 or TRBV6-3 to TRBJ2-4; D gene unclear. The germline V and J ends were trimmed by 0 bases and 0 bases, with 12 bases remaining between them. The germline V gene has CDR1 MNHEY and CDR2 SVGEGT. The CDR3 extends over 17 amino acids. The CDR3 nucleotides are TGTGCCAGCAGTTACTCGACCGGAGCACTAGCCAAAAACATTCAGTACTTC. Protein product: CASSYSTGALAKNIQYF.